The rows below give T cell receptor beta chains drawn from one sample of a study of response to subunit inactivated influenza vaccine. TCRdb itself ran the RT-PCR reads through MiXCR, one entry per CDR3 protein. In the table there are 500,000 to 600,000 distinct CDR3 sequences, roughly 10% of which are singletons. This same sample was also part of a study on T cells expressing NK-cell markers.

Source: PBMCs from blood, taken on the day of vaccination. These receptors were collected from a middle-aged man who received an inactivated influenza vaccine. CDR3s include the opening cysteine and the closing phenylalanine or tryptophan. Fields, in order: V gene, D gene, J gene, clone size, CDR3 DNA, CDR3 protein. A D gene is named only where the DNA matches it firmly. Part of the rows lack a size; the others show once, few, many or a class for expanded clones.

TRBV12-3/TRBV12-4	TRBD1	TRBJ2-5	many	TGTGCCAGCAGTTCGGGACAGAATCAAGAGACCCAGTACTTC	CASSSGQNQETQYF
TRBV6-2/TRBV6-3	TRBD2	TRBJ2-1	few	TGTGCCAGCAGTTACCCTGCATCAGCGGGAGGGTCATACAATGAGCAGTTCTTC	CASSYPASAGGSYNEQFF
TRBV18	TRBD2	TRBJ2-1	few	TGTGCCAGCTCACCACGCGGGGGGCTGAGGGATGAGCAGTTCTTC	CASSPRGGLRDEQFF
TRBV12-3/TRBV12-4	-	TRBJ1-2	-	TGTGCCAGCAGTTTAGGGTCATCGGTCTATGGCTACACCTTC	CASSLGSSVYGYTF
TRBV28	-	TRBJ1-3	few	TGTGCCAGCAGTTTATCGCTCAGGGCTGGAAACACCATATATTTT	CASSLSLRAGNTIYF
TRBV20-1	-	TRBJ2-7	few	TGCAGTGCTAGAGGCTGGGTAGAGGGTCAGCCTCTAGGGACCTACGAGCAGTACTTC	CSARGWVEGQPLGTYEQYF
TRBV7-9	-	TRBJ2-7	many	TGTGCCAGCAGCTATGGGGGCCTCTACGAGCAGTACTTC	CASSYGGLYEQYF
TRBV28	-	TRBJ2-7	-	TGTGCCAGCTCCGAGACGGGGAGGCTCTACGAGCAGTACTTC	CASSETGRLYEQYF
TRBV20-1	TRBD2	TRBJ2-1	-	TGCAGTGCTACCGCCGTAAGACCGGGACTAGCTATCGATGAGCAGTTCTTC	CSATAVRPGLAIDEQFF
TRBV20-1	TRBD1	TRBJ1-1	many	TGCAGTGCTGAACCTTACAGGGGGAACACTGAAGCTTTCTTT	CSAEPYRGNTEAFF
TRBV6-5	-	TRBJ1-3	few	TGTGCCAGCAGTTACTCTCGGAACGCAGGAGGAAACACCATATATTTT	CASSYSRNAGGNTIYF
TRBV30	TRBD2	TRBJ2-1	few	TGTGCCTGGAGTGTACGACCTAGCGGGAGATTGAATGAGCAGTTCTTC	CAWSVRPSGRLNEQFF
TRBV6-2/TRBV6-3	TRBD1	TRBJ1-5	many	TGTGCCAGCAGTACTTCAGGGGGCTCCTTCTATAATAGCAATCAGCCCCAGCATTTT	CASSTSGGSFYNSNQPQHF
TRBV5-6	-	TRBJ1-1	-	TGTGCCAGCAGCTCGCAGGGTATCGGGAACACTGAAGCTTTCTTT	CASSSQGIGNTEAFF
TRBV12-3/TRBV12-4	-	TRBJ2-1	many	TGTGCCAGCAGTTTTGAGGGAGGCGGTGGGCAGTTCTTC	CASSFEGGGGQFF
TRBV27	TRBD2	TRBJ2-6	-	TGTGCCAGCAGTCAACTAGCGGGGGCTGAGGGGGCCAACGTCCTGACTTTC	CASSQLAGAEGANVLTF
TRBV4-3	TRBD1	TRBJ2-7	few	TGCGCCAGCAGCCAATGGACAGGGAGGAACTACGAGCAGTACTTC	CASSQWTGRNYEQYF
TRBV20-1	TRBD1	TRBJ1-5	-	TGCAGTGCTAGAGATTCCGGGACAGGGGGTAGGAATCAGCCCCAGCATTTT	CSARDSGTGGRNQPQHF
TRBV6-1	-	TRBJ2-7	-	TGTGCCAGCAGTCCCACGACGGGAGTAGGGCCCTACGAGCAGTACTTC	CASSPTTGVGPYEQYF
TRBV12-3/TRBV12-4	-	TRBJ2-2	many	TGTGCCAGCAGTTTAGGAGGGGTGAGCACCGGGGAGCTGTTTTTT	CASSLGGVSTGELFF
TRBV12-3/TRBV12-4	TRBD2	TRBJ2-1	many	TGTGCCAGCAGTTTATGGCGGGAGGGACACAATGAGCAGTTCTTC	CASSLWREGHNEQFF
TRBV6-1	-	TRBJ2-1	few	TGTGCCAGCAGGGGAGCGGGCCAATGGAACAATGAGCAGTTCTTC	CASRGAGQWNNEQFF
TRBV5-1	TRBD1	TRBJ1-1	few	TGCGCCAGCAGCGGGGGGACAGGGATGAACACTGAAGCTTTCTTT	CASSGGTGMNTEAFF
TRBV2	-	TRBJ2-7	few	TGTGCCAGCAGTGTCATGGCCAGGGCAGGGGGGTCGGCCTACGAGCAGTACTTC	CASSVMARAGGSAYEQYF